This TCR beta chain was observed in a study of T-cell memory formation after mild COVID-19. Whole-study results and caveats: There were some responding clones in pre-infection memory, which suggested that cross-reactive memory had joined. Nothing showed for sure that second-wave clones peaking on day 37 were SARS-CoV-2 specific.

This clonotype was counted ten times or more. Its specificity is not known. The V segment lost 4 bases and the J segment 1 base; nucleotides outside the gene matches: 8. Germline CDR1 is SGHDN and CDR2 is FVKESK. The CDR3 loop spans 16 amino acids. Using its own MiXCR run on the 5' RACE reads, TCRdb lists one record per CDR3 protein. This table holds over 450,000 distinct CDR3 sequences, roughly 22% found once. The sample taken for sequencing was PBMCs or a T cell subset sorted from them (not recorded which). J is TRBJ2-7 and V is TRBV14, with 9 bases that match TRBD2. The source of this sequence is an adult woman who had mild COVID-19 (a few samples of this study predate the infection). Cell type and time point are not known. CDR3: CASSPLGTSRSYEQYF. The DNA for the CDR3 is TGTGCCAGCAGCCCACTCGGGACTAGCAGGTCCTACGAGCAGTACTTC.